This TCR beta chain is from a study of shared clonotypes between healthy human individuals. The assay was immunoSEQ multiplex PCR, and TCRdb's table has in-frame clones only and misses some. The repertoire holds about 2.1 million clones, with under 95% as singletons. The naive CD8 fraction comprised CD45RO-negative cells positively selected for CCR7 and excluded terminally differentiated effector memory CD45RA+ cells. This clonotype was sampled from a man aged 18 to 29 in good health. Some clones in this sample may be carry-over from other donors' samples. The source material was naive CD8+ T cells from PBMCs.

In DNA, the CDR3 is TGTGCCAGCAGTGTACGACAGAACACCGGGGAGCTGTTTTTT. Amino acid sequence: CASSVRQNTGELFF. V and J are TRBV6-1 and TRBJ2-2; D unresolved. V was shortened by 4 bases and J by 1 base, with 7 bases between the two germline ends. Germline values: CDR1 MNHNS, CDR2 SASEGT. The CDR3 contains 14 residues.